The clone carrying this T cell receptor (beta chain) was recorded a few times. Germline V gives CDR1 SGHTA, CDR2 FQGTGA. The CDR3 totals 14 residues. V shed 5 bases, J shed 2 bases, and the junction held 4 bases outside the gene matches. TCRdb analysed the 5' RACE reads with MiXCR anew, one entry per CDR3 protein. The sample lists fewer than 700,000 distinct CDR3 sequences, about a sixth occurring once. These data come from a study of T-cell memory formation after mild COVID-19. The clonotype comes from an adult woman who had mild COVID-19 (a few samples of this study predate the infection). Cell type and time point are not known. Sequenced input: PBMCs or a T cell subset sorted from them (not recorded which). The chain carries TRBV7-3 and TRBJ2-3; 7 bases match TRBD2. The CDR3 protein is CASSRSGATDTQYF. CDR3 nucleotide sequence: TGTGCCAGCAGCCGAAGCGGGGCCACAGATACGCAGTATTTT. The full variable domain, completed using reference TRBV7-3 and TRBJ2-3, is GAGVSQTPSNKVTEKGKYVELRCDPISGHTALYWYRQSLGQGPEFLIYFQGTGAADDSGLPNDRFFAVRPEGSVSTLKIQRTERGDSAVYLCASSRSGATDTQYFGPGTRLTVL.